This is a list of T cell receptor beta chains from one sample in a study of T-cell memory formation after mild COVID-19. TCRdb used MiXCR to reprocess the 5' RACE reads, holding one entry per CDR3 protein. The data contain some 440,000 distinct CDR3 sequences, roughly 23% of them singletons. The sample taken for sequencing was PBMCs or a T cell subset sorted from them (not recorded which). The receptor source for this set is an adult woman who had mild COVID-19 (a few samples of this study predate the infection). Cell type and time point are not known. Both conserved end residues are part of each CDR3. A D gene is named only where the DNA matches it firmly. Part of the rows lack a size; the others show once, few, many or a class for expanded clones.

j_gene	abundance	v_gene	d_gene	CDR3nt	CDR3aa
TRBJ1-5	-	TRBV6-6	-	TGTGCCAGCCACGGGCAGGAGGTGGGTCAGCCCCAGCATTTT	CASHGQEVGQPQHF
TRBJ2-5	-	TRBV5-6	-	TGTGCCAGCAGCTTGGTCCAGTTGGCCCAGTACTTC	CASSLVQLAQYF
TRBJ1-2	-	TRBV5-1	-	TGCGCCAGCAGCTTGGCCTTTGTAAAGGGGTCTAACTATGGCTACACCTTC	CASSLAFVKGSNYGYTF
TRBJ1-2	few	TRBV2	TRBD1	TGTGCCAGCATAAGTGACAGGGACATGGGGGGCTACACCTTC	CASISDRDMGGYTF
TRBJ2-2	few	TRBV24-1	TRBD1	TGTGCCACCAAGGGACAGGGGGAATTGGCCGGGGAGCTGTTTTTT	CATKGQGELAGELFF
TRBJ2-5	-	TRBV3-1	TRBD2	TGTGCCAGCGGGGGACTAGCCCAAGAGACCCAGTACTTC	CASGGLAQETQYF
TRBJ2-7	-	TRBV15	-	TGTGCCACCAGTCGGACAGAGAGCTACGAGCAGTACTTC	CATSRTESYEQYF
TRBJ1-2	-	TRBV5-1	-	TGCGCCAGCAGCATCGGGACAACCCTTAACTATGGCTACACCTTC	CASSIGTTLNYGYTF
TRBJ2-1	-	TRBV7-8	TRBD2	TGTGCCAGCAGCCTCGGGGGGGACATCAATGAGCAGTTCTTC	CASSLGGDINEQFF
TRBJ2-1	-	TRBV4-2	-	TGTGCCAGCAGCCACAGGGCCAAGGACAATGAGCAGTTCTTC	CASSHRAKDNEQFF
TRBJ2-1	few	TRBV12-3/TRBV12-4	TRBD1	TGTGCCAGCAGTCCCTCGGACAGGGGGGCTGAGCAGTTCTTC	CASSPSDRGAEQFF
TRBJ1-2	-	TRBV6-2/TRBV6-3	TRBD1	TGTGCCAGCAGTCGCGGGACAGGTCCAAAGGGCTACACCTTC	CASSRGTGPKGYTF
TRBJ1-1	many	TRBV4-2	TRBD1	TGTGCCAGCAGCCAAGTTACAGGGGCTGGAGTGAACACTGAAGCTTTCTTT	CASSQVTGAGVNTEAFF
TRBJ1-5	few	TRBV7-2	-	TGTGCCAGCAGCCCCTGGGGGGGGGCCAATCAGCCCCAGCATTTT	CASSPWGGANQPQHF
TRBJ2-2	many	TRBV5-1	TRBD2	TGCGCCAGCAGCCCCCTAGCGGGAGAGAACACCGGGGAGCTGTTTTTT	CASSPLAGENTGELFF
TRBJ2-1	-	TRBV19	-	TGTGCCAGTAGTAGGTCCGACGAGCAGTTCTTC	CASSRSDEQFF
TRBJ2-2	-	TRBV9	TRBD2	TGTGCCAGCAGCGTCTGGACTAGCGGACACACCGGGGAGCTGTTTTTT	CASSVWTSGHTGELFF
TRBJ2-2	few	TRBV20-1	TRBD1	TGCAGTGCACCTGTGGGACAGGGGGGAGCCGGGGAGCTGTTTTTT	CSAPVGQGGAGELFF
TRBJ2-3	-	TRBV5-1	-	TGCGCCAGCACCCAGGACACGGCGGGAGATACGCAGTATTTT	CASTQDTAGDTQYF
TRBJ2-7	few	TRBV27	-	TGTGCCAGTTCGTATGGATCCTTTTACGAGCAGTACTTC	CASSYGSFYEQYF
TRBJ2-1	many	TRBV29-1	TRBD2	TGCAGCGTCGACGGGAGACTAGCGGGGTTCAACAATGAGCAGTTCTTC	CSVDGRLAGFNNEQFF
TRBJ2-1	few	TRBV6-5	TRBD2	TGTGCCAGCGGAAAAGCGGGGGGGTTTAATGAGCAGTTCTTC	CASGKAGGFNEQFF
TRBJ1-2	-	TRBV7-9	TRBD1	TGTGCCAGCAGCTCACCGACAGGGACCACCCTCTCTAGCGACTATGGCTACACCTTC	CASSSPTGTTLSSDYGYTF
TRBJ2-1	-	TRBV5-6	TRBD2	TGTGCCAGCAGCTCCGGGAGGGGGTACAATGAGCAGTTCTTC	CASSSGRGYNEQFF
TRBJ2-3	few	TRBV7-8	TRBD2	TGTGCCAGCAGCTTACTAGCGGGGGGATTTAGCACAGATACGCAGTATTTT	CASSLLAGGFSTDTQYF
TRBJ1-2	few	TRBV7-8	-	TGTGCCAGCAGCTTAGTGGGATCAGAGAACTATGGCTACACCTTC	CASSLVGSENYGYTF
TRBJ1-1	-	TRBV7-6	-	TGTGCCAGCAGCTTAGATTCTCTAAAACCTTTCTTT	CASSLDSLKPFF
TRBJ2-5	few	TRBV12-3/TRBV12-4	-	TGTGCCAGCAGTTTAATGACAGCTAAAGAGACCCAGTACTTC	CASSLMTAKETQYF
TRBJ2-3	-	TRBV12-3/TRBV12-4	TRBD2	TGTGCCAGCACCCTCGTAATGAGCGGGGGTAGGGATACGCAGTATTTT	CASTLVMSGGRDTQYF
TRBJ2-7	-	TRBV6-5	-	TGTGCCAGCAGCCCGCTTAAGATAGCTGGCCACGAGCAGTACTTC	CASSPLKIAGHEQYF
TRBJ2-3	-	TRBV7-8	-	TGTGCCAGCAGCTTAGACAGGGCGGTAGGCACAGATACGCAGTATTTT	CASSLDRAVGTDTQYF
TRBJ1-6	-	TRBV6-2/TRBV6-3	-	TGTGCCAGCAGTTACGGTGGGGCTACGGTTTCACCCCTCCACTTT	CASSYGGATVSPLHF
TRBJ2-7	few	TRBV15	-	TGTGCCACCAGCCACAGAACCTACGAGCAGTACTTC	CATSHRTYEQYF
TRBJ2-2	many	TRBV28	-	TGTGCCAGCGGTACAGGGCCCACCGGGGAGCTGTTTTTT	CASGTGPTGELFF
TRBJ2-2	-	TRBV6-2/TRBV6-3	TRBD2	TGTGCCAGCAGTTACTTAGCGGGAGATGACGGGGAGCTGTTTTTT	CASSYLAGDDGELFF
TRBJ1-1	few	TRBV12-3/TRBV12-4	-	TGTGCCAGCAGTTTTTACATGAACACTGAAGCTTTCTTT	CASSFYMNTEAFF
TRBJ2-1	-	TRBV11-3	-	TGTGCCAGCAGCTTAGGGGGGCGGGGGTATGAGCAGTTCTTC	CASSLGGRGYEQFF
TRBJ2-1	few	TRBV15	-	TGTGCCACCAGAATCGGACGGGACAATGAGCAGTTCTTC	CATRIGRDNEQFF
TRBJ2-1	few	TRBV25-1	TRBD2	TGTGCCAGCAGCCCAACTAGCGGGAGGGCTCTAGCCTACAATGAGCAGTTCTTC	CASSPTSGRALAYNEQFF
TRBJ2-1	few	TRBV7-8	-	TGTGCCAGCAGGCCAGGAGTGAGCTCCTACAATGAGCAGTTCTTC	CASRPGVSSYNEQFF
TRBJ2-7	few	TRBV2	-	TGTGCCAGTGTCGGAAGGGCAAGCTCCTACGAGCAGTACTTC	CASVGRASSYEQYF
TRBJ2-3	many	TRBV5-6	-	TGTGCCAGCAGCTTAGGGGGACCAGATACGCAGTATTTT	CASSLGGPDTQYF
TRBJ2-3	-	TRBV10-3	-	TGTGCCGGAAGGCCGGGACATAGCACAGATACGCAGTATTTT	CAGRPGHSTDTQYF
TRBJ2-1	-	TRBV27	-	TGTGCCAGCAGTTTAAGCGGCTCGTATTACAATGAGCAGTTCTTC	CASSLSGSYYNEQFF
TRBJ2-7	-	TRBV6-2/TRBV6-3	TRBD1	TGTGCCAGCATCGAAAAGACAGGGAGAGGGTACGAGCAGTACTTC	CASIEKTGRGYEQYF
TRBJ2-7	few	TRBV7-8	-	TGTGCCAGCAGCTCATACCTGGGGGCAAACTCCTACGAGCAGTACTTC	CASSSYLGANSYEQYF
TRBJ2-7	-	TRBV6-5	TRBD1	TGTGCCAGCAGGCCCGGGACAGGGGGAAGCTACGAGCAGTACTTC	CASRPGTGGSYEQYF
TRBJ2-3	-	TRBV5-1	TRBD2	TGCGCCAGCAGCTTGGGGGCTAGCGGGAGAAGATGGGTTTGGGCAGATACGCAGTATTTT	CASSLGASGRRWVWADTQYF
TRBJ2-2	-	TRBV18	-	TGTGCCAGCTCACCAATCCGGTCAAGTCCCGGGGAGCTGTTTTTT	CASSPIRSSPGELFF
TRBJ1-1	-	TRBV2	-	TGTGCCAGCAGGTCGACAGAACTCACACTAAACAAGGGGAACACTGAAGCTTTCTTT	CASRSTELTLNKGNTEAFF
TRBJ1-1	once	TRBV5-1	-	TGCGCCAGCAGATCGCAGGACTCTGAAGCTTTCTTT	CASRSQDSEAFF
TRBJ2-1	-	TRBV21-1	-	TGTGCCAGCAGCAAACCCACTTACTCCTACAATGAGCAGTTCTTC	CASSKPTYSYNEQFF
TRBJ2-7	-	TRBV7-9	-	TGTGCCAGCAGCTTAGCAGGGGCCTACTACGAGCAGTACTTC	CASSLAGAYYEQYF
TRBJ1-1	few	TRBV28	-	TGTGCCAGCAGTTTACGGTCCAGGAACACTGAAGCTTTCTTT	CASSLRSRNTEAFF
TRBJ2-2	-	TRBV7-6	-	TGTGCCAGCAGCTTTGGGGAAGCCGGGGAGCTGTTTTTT	CASSFGEAGELFF
TRBJ2-5	few	TRBV6-5	-	TGTGCCAGCAGTTCCTCCCCGGACGGTTTCCAAGAGACCCAGTACTTC	CASSSSPDGFQETQYF
TRBJ2-7	few	TRBV4-3	-	TGCGCCAGCAGCCAAGAAAATTCATTCTCCTACGAGCAGTACTTC	CASSQENSFSYEQYF
TRBJ1-1	-	TRBV5-1	-	TGCGCCAGCAGCTTGGAGGGGACTGACTTTGAAGCTTTCTTT	CASSLEGTDFEAFF
TRBJ1-2	-	TRBV19	-	TGTGCCAGTAGTCCCCGGATCTATGGCTACACCTTC	CASSPRIYGYTF
TRBJ1-6	-	TRBV5-1	-	TGCGCCAGCACGGGGGGTGTAGATAATTCACCCCTCCACTTT	CASTGGVDNSPLHF